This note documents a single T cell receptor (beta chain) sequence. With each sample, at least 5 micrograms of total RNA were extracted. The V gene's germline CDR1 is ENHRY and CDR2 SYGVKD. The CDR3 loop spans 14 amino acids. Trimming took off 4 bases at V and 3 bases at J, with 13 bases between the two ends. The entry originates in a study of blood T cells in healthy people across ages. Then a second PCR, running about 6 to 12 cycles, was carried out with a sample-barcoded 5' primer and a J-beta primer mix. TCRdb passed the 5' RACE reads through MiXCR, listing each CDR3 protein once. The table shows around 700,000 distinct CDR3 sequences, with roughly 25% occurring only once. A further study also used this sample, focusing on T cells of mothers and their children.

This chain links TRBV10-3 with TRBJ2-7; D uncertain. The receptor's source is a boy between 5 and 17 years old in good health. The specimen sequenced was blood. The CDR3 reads CAISAVEELYEQYF. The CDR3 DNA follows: TGTGCCATCAGTGCCGTCGAGGAACTCTACGAGCAGTACTTC.